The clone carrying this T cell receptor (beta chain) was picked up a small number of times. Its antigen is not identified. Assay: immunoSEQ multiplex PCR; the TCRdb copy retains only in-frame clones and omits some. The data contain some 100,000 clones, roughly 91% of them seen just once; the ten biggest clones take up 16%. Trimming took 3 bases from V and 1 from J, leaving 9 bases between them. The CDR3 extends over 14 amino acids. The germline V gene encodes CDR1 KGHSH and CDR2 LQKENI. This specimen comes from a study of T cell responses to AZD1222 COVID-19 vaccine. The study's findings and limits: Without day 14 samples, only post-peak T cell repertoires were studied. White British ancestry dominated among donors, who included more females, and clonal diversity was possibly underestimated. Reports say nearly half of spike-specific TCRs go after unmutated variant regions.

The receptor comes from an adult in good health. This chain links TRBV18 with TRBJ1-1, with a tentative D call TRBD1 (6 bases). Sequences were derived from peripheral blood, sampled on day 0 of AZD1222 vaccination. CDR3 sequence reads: CASSPQGKNTEAFF. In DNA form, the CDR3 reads TGTGCCAGCTCACCCCAGGGGAAGAACACTGAAGCTTTCTTT. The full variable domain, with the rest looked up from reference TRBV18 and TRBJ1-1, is NAGVMQNPRHLVRRRGQEARLRCSPMKGHSHVYWYRQLPEEGLKFMVYLQKENIIDESGMPKERFSAEFPKEGPSILRIQQVVRGDSAAYFCASSPQGKNTEAFFGQGTRLTVV.